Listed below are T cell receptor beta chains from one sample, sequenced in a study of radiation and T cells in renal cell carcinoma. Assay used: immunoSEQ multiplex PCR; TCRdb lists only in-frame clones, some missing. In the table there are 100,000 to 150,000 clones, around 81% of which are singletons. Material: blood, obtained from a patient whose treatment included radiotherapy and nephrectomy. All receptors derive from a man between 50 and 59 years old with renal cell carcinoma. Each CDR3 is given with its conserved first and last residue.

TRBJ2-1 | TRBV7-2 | CASRKRGGLATDNEQFF
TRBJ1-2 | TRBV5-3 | CARITSPSDYYGYTF
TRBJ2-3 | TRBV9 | CASSVGVGDSSTDTQYF
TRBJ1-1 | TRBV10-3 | CAISVLAGTANTEAFF
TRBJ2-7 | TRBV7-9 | CASSSPQGARNEQYF
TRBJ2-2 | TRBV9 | CASQGLAGIGELFF
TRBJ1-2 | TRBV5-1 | CASSFRQVGVNYGYTF
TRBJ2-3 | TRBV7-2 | CASSSSVNTQYF
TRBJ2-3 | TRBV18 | CASSPPTATDTQYF
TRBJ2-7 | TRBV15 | CATSRGQYGHEQYF
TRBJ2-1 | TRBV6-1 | CASSAQDRPYNEQFF
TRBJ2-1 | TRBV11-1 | CASSRTSGRYGNEQFF
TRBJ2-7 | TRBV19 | CASSKSPYEQYF
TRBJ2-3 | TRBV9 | CASSVVSGSGDTQYF
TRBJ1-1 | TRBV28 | CASTTLQSGGGTEAFF
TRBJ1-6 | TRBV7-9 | CASSSGTGSSSYNSPLHF
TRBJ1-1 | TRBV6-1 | CASSAGLETEAFF
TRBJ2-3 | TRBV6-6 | CASSSKRGGRTDTQYF
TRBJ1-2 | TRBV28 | CATMTRVGGYGYTF
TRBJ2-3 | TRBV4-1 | CASSQAGKTDTQYF
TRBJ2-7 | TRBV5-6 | CASSKSTLQGAHEQYF
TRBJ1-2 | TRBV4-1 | CASSLSGGPAPNYGYTF
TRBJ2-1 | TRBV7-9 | CASSLGYNEQFF
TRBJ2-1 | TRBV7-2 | CASSPYNEQFF